A selection of T cell receptor beta chains follows, all from one sample in a study of blood T cell repertoires in COVID-19. Some clones are missing from TCRdb's copy, which holds only in-frame ones; the method was immunoSEQ multiplex PCR. Among around 230,000 clones, more than 70% were seen once, and the ten largest hold about 8.1%. Sequencing was carried out using peripheral blood. The receptors shown here come from a woman between 50 and 59 years old with acute or convalescent COVID-19. Both conserved end residues are part of each CDR3. D genes are given only for firm matches. Clone size is stated in some rows and not others, as once, few, many or a class when expanded.

clone size	CDR3 length	D gene	J gene	V gene	CDR3 protein	CDR3 DNA
once	12	NA	TRBJ2-3	TRBV19	CASSPGLDTQYF	TGTGCCAGTAGCCCTGGACTGGATACGCAGTATTTT
NA	13	NA	TRBJ1-1	TRBV10-1	CASSSGTQSEAFF	TGCGCCAGCAGTTCCGGGACACAATCTGAAGCTTTCTTT
NA	15	NA	TRBJ2-7	TRBV2	CASNQGRGSSYEQYF	TGTGCCAGCAATCAGGGGCGGGGGAGCTCCTACGAGCAGTACTTC
NA	11	TRBD1	TRBJ1-1	TRBV12-5	CASGIGTGAFF	TGTGCTAGTGGCATAGGGACAGGGGCTTTCTTT
NA	14	TRBD1	TRBJ1-4	TRBV27	CASSWTGGNEKLFF	TGTGCCAGCAGTTGGACAGGGGGCAATGAAAAACTGTTTTTT
NA	13	NA	TRBJ1-1	TRBV18	CASSPGQNTEAFF	TGTGCCAGCTCCCCAGGACAGAACACTGAAGCTTTCTTT
NA	14	NA	TRBJ1-2	TRBV6-1	CASSEVVANYGYTF	TGTGCCAGCAGTGAAGTAGTGGCTAACTATGGCTACACCTTC
few	16	TRBD2	TRBJ2-5	TRBV5-8	CASSPGEAGGRETQYF	TGTGCCAGCAGCCCCGGAGAAGCGGGAGGGCGAGAGACCCAGTACTTC
NA	14	TRBD1	TRBJ2-1	TRBV27	CASSLTGAYNEQFF	TGTGCCAGCAGTTTGACAGGGGCCTACAATGAGCAGTTCTTC
NA	16	TRBD1	TRBJ1-2	TRBV5-1	CASSPEGQGTLYGYTF	TGCGCCAGCAGCCCCGAGGGACAGGGAACGCTCTATGGCTACACCTTC
NA	16	NA	TRBJ2-1	TRBV10-3	CAISDGGGGSYNEQFF	TGTGCCATCAGTGACGGGGGCGGGGGCTCCTACAATGAGCAGTTCTTC
NA	13	TRBD2	TRBJ2-1	TRBV6-4	CASSGAGGDEQFF	TGTGCCAGCAGTGGGGCTGGGGGGGATGAGCAGTTCTTC
once	16	TRBD2	TRBJ2-7	TRBV2	CASSGRTSGTYYEQYF	TGTGCCAGCAGTGGCCGGACTAGCGGGACCTACTACGAGCAGTACTTC
NA	16	TRBD1	TRBJ2-5	TRBV15	CATSRELGQAGETQYF	TGTGCCACCAGCAGAGAGTTAGGACAGGCTGGGGAGACCCAGTACTTC
NA	16	NA	TRBJ1-6	TRBV7-3	CASSLAGASLHSPLHF	TGTGCCAGCAGCTTAGCGGGAGCCTCCCTTCATTCACCCCTCCACTTT
few	15	TRBD1	TRBJ1-5	TRBV28	CASRASGGSGQPQHF	TGTGCCAGCAGAGCTTCAGGGGGCTCGGGACAGCCCCAGCATTTT
many	13	NA	TRBJ1-1	TRBV6-5	CASKRTQNTEAFF	TGTGCCAGCAAGCGGACCCAGAACACTGAAGCTTTCTTT
NA	15	TRBD1	TRBJ1-3	TRBV9	CASSVSGQGANTIYF	TGTGCCAGCAGCGTTTCGGGACAGGGGGCAAACACCATATATTTT
NA	14	NA	TRBJ2-3	TRBV28	CASSPPGGTDTQYF	TGTGCCAGCAGCCCCCCCGGAGGCACAGATACGCAGTATTTT
NA	14	TRBD1	TRBJ1-5	TRBV2	CASSEVTGSQPQHF	TGTGCCAGCAGTGAAGTGACAGGGAGTCAGCCCCAGCATTTT
NA	17	NA	TRBJ2-4	TRBV11-1	CASSLARGHLAKNIQYF	TGTGCCAGCAGCTTAGCGCGAGGCCACCTAGCCAAAAACATTCAGTACTTC
NA	12	NA	TRBJ2-7	TRBV20-1	CSASARAKEQYF	TGCAGTGCTAGTGCCAGGGCGAAAGAGCAGTACTTC
NA	14	NA	TRBJ1-1	TRBV18	CASSPRKADTEAFF	TGTGCCAGCTCACCTCGGAAGGCGGACACTGAAGCTTTCTTT
NA	15	TRBD1	TRBJ2-2	TRBV3-1/TRBV3-2	CASSQGTGVPGELFF	TGTGCCAGCAGCCAAGGGACAGGGGTTCCCGGGGAGCTGTTTTTT
NA	14	NA	TRBJ1-1	TRBV25-1	CASRPQPGNTEAFF	TGTGCCAGCAGACCCCAACCAGGGAACACTGAAGCTTTCTTT
NA	13	NA	TRBJ1-1	TRBV5-1	CASGAGSDTEAFF	TGCGCCAGCGGAGCAGGGTCGGACACTGAAGCTTTCTTT
NA	15	TRBD1	TRBJ1-1	TRBV28	CASGLTGAANTEAFF	TGTGCCAGCGGTTTGACAGGGGCGGCGAACACTGAAGCTTTCTTT
NA	13	TRBD2	TRBJ2-7	TRBV3-1/TRBV3-2	CASSLTSAWEQYF	TGTGCCAGCAGCCTGACTAGCGCGTGGGAGCAGTACTTC
once	15	NA	TRBJ2-1	TRBV6-1	CASSEGGHLYNEQFF	TGTGCCAGCAGTGAAGGGGGACACCTCTACAATGAGCAGTTCTTC
NA	15	TRBD1	TRBJ2-4	TRBV3-1/TRBV3-2	CASSTDRDRGNIQYF	TGTGCCAGCAGCACGGATCGGGACAGGGGAAACATTCAGTACTTC
NA	15	NA	TRBJ1-4	TRBV7-9	CASSLGGTSNEKLFF	TGTGCCAGCAGCTTAGGGGGGACATCTAATGAAAAACTGTTTTTT
NA	14	TRBD2	TRBJ2-5	TRBV7-2	CASSLAGGEETQYF	TGTGCCAGCAGCTTAGCGGGGGGGGAAGAGACCCAGTACTTC
NA	14	NA	TRBJ1-2	TRBV24-1	CATSGTAGVGGYTF	TGTGCCACCAGTGGTACGGCAGGGGTCGGCGGCTACACCTTC
NA	15	NA	TRBJ1-2	TRBV7-2	CASSLSAGANYGYTF	TGTGCCAGCAGCTTATCAGCGGGAGCTAACTATGGCTACACCTTC